The clone carrying this T cell receptor beta chain showed up just once. Sequencing was performed with immunoSEQ multiplex PCR; in TCRdb, only in-frame clones are kept and a portion is missing. This sample has tens of thousands of clones; 90% to 95% occur once, and the top ten carry roughly 0.21%. Per the germline V gene, CDR1 is SGHAT and CDR2 is FQNNGV. CDR3 length equals 14 residues. J was trimmed by 4 bases and V by 4 bases; bases with no gene match: 2. This sample was taken from a study of T cell changes during pregnancy in multiple sclerosis. This specimen consisted of CD4+ T cells from peripheral blood mononuclear cells, obtained before pregnancy. The sequence was collected from a female donor with multiple sclerosis, enrolled in a pregnancy study. The chain is built from TRBV11-2 and TRBJ2-1; 9 nucleotides align to TRBD2. The CDR3 reads CASSSSGAYNEQFF. DNA for the CDR3: TGTGCCAGCAGCTCTAGCGGGGCGTACAATGAGCAGTTCTTC.